This T cell receptor beta chain derives from a study of T cells in women clearing cervical HPV infection. Findings of the study overall: TRBV6-7 abundance was lower in cases than controls (0.11% versus 0.16%). CIN3+ cases had significantly higher TCR richness than controls; evenness did not differ. Cases and controls were distinguished at AUC 0.83 by richness and V genes.

MY09/MY11 PCR detected cervical HPV DNA; dot-blot assigned genotypes. Clones were read by immunoSEQ multiplex PCR, and TCRdb kept only the in-frame ones, dropping some. The table lists 20,000 to 25,000 clones. Germline CDR1 reads SGHNT; CDR2 reads YENEEA. CDR3 length equals 15 residues. The V gene end was trimmed by 5 bases and the J gene end by 4 bases; junction bases not matched to a gene: 10. Comment on this clone: Its antigen remains unidentified. The observed sequence ends 3 residues before the CDR3 terminus, with the missing tail filled in from the germline J gene.

Sequencing input: blood buffy coat. This chain joins TRBV11-3 and TRBJ2-5; 7 bases are a match to TRBD2. The sequence was collected from a woman between 18 and 75 years old with a cervical HPV16 infection that either progressed to CIN3+ or cleared (not recorded which). CDR3 DNA, as far as it was read: TGTGCCAGCAGCCTGGGAGGGGAGAGAGGAGAGACC. It translates to CASSLGGERGET. From start to end, the CDR3 is CASSLGGERGETQYF.